The 10 T cell receptor beta chains listed next were all sequenced from one sample in a study of blood T cell repertoires in COVID-19 (dated by TCRdb to about 2020). The receptor library was made with the immunoSEQ multiplex PCR assay. The table was pulled from immuneACCESS by TCRdb, which kept in-frame rearrangements only. Such tables lose some clones; where checked, under half of the loss comes from unresolved V genes, and the rest has no known cause. A total of about 120,000 clones appear in this sample, 90% of them only once. In total, the top ten clones hold 1.8% of the sample. The sequencing sample was made of peripheral blood. The receptors originated from a human donor with active COVID-19. The donor label of this sample is uncertain.

The V and J genes are TRBV27 and TRBJ2-3; D is uncertain. CDR3 length: 13 amino acids. Germline CDR1 MNHEY, CDR2 SMNVEV (reference sequence). Trimming stripped 0 bases from V and 5 bases from J, with 6 bases between. The CDR3 region is CASSLSFGDTQYF. In DNA form, the CDR3 reads TGTGCCAGCAGTTTATCATTCGGAGATACGCAGTATTTT.

The genes are TRBV19 and TRBJ1-5, with D possibly being TRBD1 (6 bases). This CDR3 contains 15 residues. Germline loops: CDR1 LNHDA, CDR2 SQIVND (reference sequence). Trimming pared 1 base from V and 3 bases from J, leaving 10 bases between. The CDR3 DNA sequence: TGTGCCAGTAGTATAGGGCAGGGGTACAATCAGCCCCAGCATTTT. Residues: CASSIGQGYNQPQHF.

The rearrangement uses TRBV19 and TRBJ2-7, with D perhaps matching TRBD1 (6 bases). V dropped 7 bases and J dropped 9 bases, with 16 bases sitting between them. CDR3 length equals 12 residues. CDR1 LNHDA and CDR2 SQIVND come from the germline V gene (reference sequence). In DNA, the CDR3 is TGTGCCAGTACTGGGGGCACAGGTCGGCAGTACTTC. Its translation: CASTGGTGRQYF.

The J gene is TRBJ1-1, the V gene TRBV4-3; TRBD1 agrees at 7 bases. Germline loops: CDR1 LGHNA, CDR2 YSLEER. Trimming at V came to 0 bases and at J to 2 bases, leaving 6 bases not matched to a gene. CDR3 size: 16 residues. DNA for the CDR3: TGCGCCAGCAGCCAAGATGCCCAGGGGGTTAACACTGAAGCTTTCTTT. It yields the protein CASSQDAQGVNTEAFF.

The V gene is TRBV11-3, the J gene TRBJ2-3, with 7 nucleotides matching TRBD1. Trimming cost V 5 bases and J 0 bases; bases outside gene matches: 2. The CDR3 runs 14 residues. CDR1 is SGHNT, CDR2 YENEEA, per germline. The chain's CDR3 is CASSKQGSTDTQYF. The CDR3, as DNA: TGTGCCAGCAGCAAACAGGGGAGCACAGATACGCAGTATTTT.

CDR3 in amino acids: CASSYSIRKRAAGGDNSPLHF. The CDR3 DNA reads TGTGCCAGCAGTTACTCCATACGCAAACGGGCGGCGGGGGGCGATAATTCACCCCTCCACTTT. The V gene is TRBV6-7, the J gene TRBJ1-6, with D possibly being TRBD1 (6 bases). TRBV6-7 is recorded as an ORF, its role being uncertain. V was cut by 0 bases and J by 5 bases, with 26 bases left in between. This CDR3 spans 21 amino acids.

The CDR3 DNA reads as TGTGCCAGCAGGGGGACAGGGAACAATTCACCCCTCCACTTT. It codes for CASRGTGNNSPLHF. The chain has TRBV25-1 and TRBJ1-6; TRBD1 aligns across 9 bases. Germline assignment: CDR1 MGHDK and CDR2 SYGVNS. This CDR3 is built from 14 residues. V trimming: 6 bases; J trimming: 7 bases; junction bases outside the gene matches: 4.

This clone was counted once. V usage is TRBV4-3 and J usage is TRBJ2-3; tentative D call: TRBD1 (5 bases). The CDR3 is 15 amino acids. In germline, CDR1 is LGHNA, CDR2 YSLEER. V was trimmed by 0 bases and J by 1 base, leaving 8 bases between them. CDR3 sequence: CASSQDRVGTDTQYF. The CDR3 nucleotides read TGCGCCAGCAGCCAAGACAGGGTAGGCACAGATACGCAGTATTTT.

This chain links TRBV10-3 with TRBJ2-4, with D possibly TRBD2 on 6 matching bases. The CDR3 sequence is 16 residues long. Trimming took off 4 bases at V and 6 bases at J, with 19 bases between the two ends. Germline-derived CDR1 and CDR2 are ENHRY and SYGVKD. The CDR3 DNA is TGTGCCATCAGTGGCCACGGAGGGTTGTACGGAAACATTCAGTACTTC. It codes for CAISGHGGLYGNIQYF.

This rearrangement joins TRBV7-3 to TRBJ2-3, with 7 bases identical to TRBD1. V lost 5 bases to trimming and J lost 3 bases; unmatched junction nucleotides: 2. CDR1 is SGHTA and CDR2 is FQGTGA in the germline V gene. The CDR3 contains 13 residues. The CDR3: CASSPTGTDTQYF. In DNA, the CDR3 is TGTGCCAGCAGCCCGACAGGGACAGATACGCAGTATTTT.